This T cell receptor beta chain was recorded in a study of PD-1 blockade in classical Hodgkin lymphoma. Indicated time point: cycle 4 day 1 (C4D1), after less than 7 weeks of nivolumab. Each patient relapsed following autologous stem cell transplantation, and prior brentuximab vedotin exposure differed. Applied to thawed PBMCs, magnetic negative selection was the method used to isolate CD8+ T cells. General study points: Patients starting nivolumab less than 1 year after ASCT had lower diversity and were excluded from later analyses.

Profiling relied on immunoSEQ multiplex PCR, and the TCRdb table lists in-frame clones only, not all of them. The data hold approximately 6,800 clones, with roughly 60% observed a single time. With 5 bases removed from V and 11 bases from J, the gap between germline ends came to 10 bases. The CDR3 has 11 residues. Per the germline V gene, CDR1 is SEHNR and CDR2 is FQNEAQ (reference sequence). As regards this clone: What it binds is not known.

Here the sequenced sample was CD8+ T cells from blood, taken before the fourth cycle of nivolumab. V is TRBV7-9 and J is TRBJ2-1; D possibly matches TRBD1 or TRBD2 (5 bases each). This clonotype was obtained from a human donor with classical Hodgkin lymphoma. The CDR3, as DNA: TGTGCCAGCAGCCTGGGGACCCAGCAGTTCTTC. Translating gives CASSLGTQQFF. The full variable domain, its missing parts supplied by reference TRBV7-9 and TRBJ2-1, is DTGVSQNPRHKITKRGQNVTFRCDPISEHNRLYWYRQTLGQGPEFLTYFQNEAQLEKSRLLSDRFSAERPKGSFSTLEIQRTEQGDSAMYLCASSLGTQQFFGPGTRLTVL.